These 24 T cell receptor beta chains share one sample of origin, sequenced in a study of post-analysis software for immune sequencing data. The study, taken as a whole, reports: TRBV5-6, TRBV5-1 and TRBV20-1 belonged to a set of about five TRBV segments that were more frequent in patients than controls.

Their antigens are not known. The library was made from cDNA and included unique molecular identifiers. TCRdb analysed the PCR reads with MiXCR anew, one entry per CDR3 protein. The table has fewer than 850,000 distinct CDR3 sequences, 25% to 30% seen once. Sequencing input: blood. These receptors originate from a girl aged 10-17 years with multiple sclerosis.

This clonotype was seen more than once but under ten times. This sequence joins TRBV4-3 and TRBJ1-2, with D unresolved. Trimming took off 0 bases at V and 7 bases at J, with 12 bases between the two ends. The CDR3 loop spans 14 amino acids. CDR1 and CDR2 from the germline V gene are LGHNA and YSLEER. The CDR3 coding sequence is TGCGCCAGCAGCCAAGATAGAGGAGGGAGTGGCTACACCTTC. Translated: CASSQDRGGSGYTF.

Points on this clonotype: It may be a read error: a sequence one base away is much more abundant. The chain has TRBV4-1 and TRBJ2-5; D possibly corresponds to TRBD1 (5 bases). The germline V gene has CDR1 MGHRA and CDR2 YSYEKL. This CDR3 is built from 15 residues. CDR3 coding DNA: TGCGTCAGCAGCTATCAGGGCTCGGTTGGAGAGACCCAGTACTTC. Its protein product is CVSSYQGSVGETQYF.

This clonotype was recorded at least ten times. This chain links TRBV9 with TRBJ2-1; D gene unclear. The CDR3 length is 15 residues. Germline V CDR1 and CDR2: SGDLS, YYNGEE. The V and J ends lost 3 bases and 0 bases respectively, with 10 bases between them. CDR3 DNA sequence: TGTGCCAGCAGCGCCCATAACAGCTCCTACAATGAGCAGTTCTTC. Protein sequence: CASSAHNSSYNEQFF.

CDR3 region: CASSSEGKPTRNEQFF. The CDR3 nucleotides read TGTGCCAGCAGTTCTGAGGGCAAGCCGACGCGAAATGAGCAGTTCTTC. The rearrangement joins TRBV28 to TRBJ2-1; possibly TRBD2 for D (5 bases). The CDR3 is 16 residues long. Germline-derived CDR1 and CDR2 are MDHEN and SYDVKM. The V end was cut by 4 bases, the J end by 7 bases, with 20 bases between.

The table lists this clonotype with a few counts. The chain has TRBV2 and TRBJ2-1; 13 bases are a match to TRBD2. This CDR3 has 16 amino acids. With V trimmed by 6 bases and J by 9 bases, 11 bases remained unmatched. Germline CDR1 reads SNHLY; CDR2 reads FYNNEI. The CDR3 protein is CASRELAGGPISEQFF. CDR3 coding DNA: TGTGCCAGCAGGGAACTAGCGGGGGGGCCAATCTCTGAGCAGTTCTTC.

Of note for this clonotype: Since a much larger clone is just one base distant, this may be a read error. V gene TRBV6-1 combines with J gene TRBJ2-3; possibly TRBD1 for D (5 bases). The end of the DNA is better explained by TRBJ1-5, so the J call may be wrong. This CDR3 has 15 residues. Per the germline V gene, CDR1 is MNHNS and CDR2 is SASEGT. Here the CDR3 DNA reads TGTGCCAGCAGTGTCCTAGGGGCTAGCACAGATACGCAGCATTTT. Its translation is CASSVLGASTDTQHF.

This clonotype was picked up a small number of times. The V and J genes are TRBV27 and TRBJ1-2; tentative D call: TRBD1 (6 bases). Trimming cost V 5 bases and J 3 bases, with 13 bases left between them. CDR1 is MNHEY, CDR2 SMNVEV, per germline (reference sequence). The CDR3 is made up of 14 amino acids. The CDR3 region has the DNA TGTGCCAGCAGTCCCCGGGGGCTGGACTATGGCTACACCTTC. This translates into CASSPRGLDYGYTF.

The genes are TRBV7-2 and TRBJ2-1; D is unresolved. Germline V gene lookup returns CDR1 SGHTA and CDR2 FQGNSA. CDR3 length: 13 amino acids. Trimming cost V 1 base and J 10 bases, with 11 bases left between them. The CDR3 here is CASSLDPSDEQFF. The DNA of the CDR3 is TGTGCCAGCAGCTTAGACCCCTCGGACGAGCAGTTCTTC.

A few counts support this clonotype. This sequence joins TRBV6-6 and TRBJ2-5; 10 bases agree with TRBD2. The germline CDR1 and CDR2 sequences are MNHNY and SVGAGI (reference sequence). Unmatched junction bases numbered 8, after V lost 5 bases and J lost 2 bases. The CDR3 is 16 amino acids. As DNA, the CDR3 is TGTGCCAGCAGTCCCCGGGCTAGCGGGAGACAAGAGACCCAGTACTTC. Its protein product is CASSPRASGRQETQYF.

The table lists this clonotype with a few counts. V and J are TRBV29-1 and TRBJ2-5; 9 bases line up with TRBD1. Germline V lookup: CDR1 SQVTM, CDR2 ANQGSEA. CDR3 length: 13 residues. The J segment lost 4 bases and the V segment lost 1 base, leaving 1 base of the junction unmatched. The CDR3 here is CSVEGQGGETQYF. In nucleotides, the CDR3 is TGCAGCGTTGAAGGACAGGGGGGAGAGACCCAGTACTTC.

This clonotype appeared a few times. The chain uses TRBV25-1 and TRBJ2-1, with D perhaps matching TRBD2 (5 bases). The CDR3 loop spans 12 amino acids. V dropped 6 bases and J dropped 6 bases, with 9 bases sitting between them. The germline V gene encodes CDR1 MGHDK and CDR2 SYGVNS. The chain's CDR3 is CASSGVFNEQFF. As DNA, the CDR3 is TGTGCCAGCAGCGGGGTATTCAATGAGCAGTTCTTC.

The chain uses TRBV20-1 and TRBJ2-3; 7 positions agree with TRBD2. The CDR3 has 12 amino acids. V shed 6 bases and J 11 bases; nucleotides not matched to a gene: 11. Germline lookup yields CDR1 DFQATT and CDR2 SNEGSKA (reference sequence). The CDR3 DNA is TGCAGTGCCAGGGACTACGGTTCCGGGCAGTATTTT. Translated, it gives CSARDYGSGQYF.

This clonotype has just a few counts. The chain carries TRBV29-1 and TRBJ2-1; possible D gene TRBD1, 6 bases. Germline V gene data show CDR1 as SQVTM and CDR2 as ANQGSEA. This CDR3 comprises 10 residues. The DNA for the CDR3 is TGCAGTGGACAGAGAGGTGAGCAGTTCTTC. Translation gives CSGQRGEQFF.

The chain combines TRBV7-6 with TRBJ2-1, with a possible D match to TRBD1 (5 bases). The CDR3 has 13 residues. Deletions cut 5 bases from V and 7 bases from J, with 12 bases between. Germline V gene data show CDR1 as SGHVS and CDR2 as FNYEAQ. CDR3 in DNA: TGTGCCAGCAGCGCCGACAGCATTAATGAGCAGTTCTTC. Amino acids: CASSADSINEQFF.

This sequence joins TRBV7-2 and TRBJ2-7, with D unresolved. Trimming cost V 5 bases and J 2 bases, with 10 bases left between them. Germline V CDR1 and CDR2: SGHTA, FQGNSA. CDR3 length: 13 amino acids. The CDR3 region is CASSLRSPYEQYF. The DNA for the CDR3 is TGTGCCAGCAGCCTCCGGTCACCCTACGAGCAGTACTTC.

A few counts support this clonotype. This chain joins TRBV27 and TRBJ1-2; 7 nucleotides align to TRBD1. Germline loops: CDR1 MNHEY, CDR2 SMNVEV (reference sequence). The CDR3 has 14 residues. V dropped 6 bases and J dropped 6; count of bases not matched to a gene: 10. The CDR3 DNA follows: TGTGCCAGCAGCAACCAGGGGGTGAACGATGGCTACACCTTC. Its translation: CASSNQGVNDGYTF.

The chain carries TRBV5-6 and TRBJ2-7; 8 bases fit TRBD1. Germline CDR1 reads SGHDT; CDR2 reads YYEEEE. CDR3 size: 13 residues. V was clipped by 4 bases and J by 3 bases; unmatched bases: 3. The CDR3: CASSMTGVYEQYF. DNA for the CDR3: TGTGCCAGCAGCATGACAGGGGTCTACGAGCAGTACTTC.

The CDR3 spells CASCPDWNSYNEQFF. The CDR3 DNA reads TGCGCCAGCTGCCCCGACTGGAACTCCTACAATGAGCAGTTCTTC. This sequence joins TRBV4-3 and TRBJ2-1; D not certain. This CDR3 comprises 15 residues. Germline V CDR1 and CDR2: LGHNA, YSLEER. Between the trimmed V and J ends, which lost 8 bases and 0 bases, there was a span of 14 bases.

This clonotype was detected only a few times. CDR3 bases: TGTGCCAGCAGTCGGGCCCGTACAACTAATGAAAAACTGTTTTTT. It yields the protein CASSRARTTNEKLFF. The chain has TRBV28 and TRBJ1-4; D call uncertain. This CDR3 spans 15 amino acids. Deletions cut 5 bases from V and 0 bases from J, with 10 bases between. The germline V gene has CDR1 MDHEN and CDR2 SYDVKM.

This clonotype was counted a few times. The rearrangement joins TRBV5-5 to TRBJ1-2; D gene unclear. V dropped 3 bases and J dropped 7 bases, with 19 bases sitting between them. Germline V gene data show CDR1 as SGHKS and CDR2 as YYEKEE (reference sequence). This CDR3 contains 15 residues. The CDR3 loop reads CASSSLIEPSGGYTF. The DNA of the CDR3 is TGTGCCAGCAGCTCACTTATCGAGCCCAGCGGTGGCTACACCTTC.

V and J are TRBV6-2 or TRBV6-3 and TRBJ2-3, with D uncertain. In germline, CDR1 is MNHEY, CDR2 SVGEGT. The CDR3 contains 14 residues. The V gene lost 2 bases and the J gene lost 2 bases, with 8 bases spanning the gap. The CDR3 DNA sequence: TGTGCCAGCAGTTACGCACTGGACACAGATACGCAGTATTTT. Its translation: CASSYALDTDTQYF.

A word on this clonotype: The junction shows a germline mismatch at one end, possibly a read error. V usage is TRBV29-1 and J usage is TRBJ1-6, with 8 bases identical to TRBD1. CDR1 is SQVTM, CDR2 ANQGSEA, per germline. The CDR3 contains 13 residues. The CDR3, as DNA: TGCAGCGTGTCAGGGGGCAGCAATTCACCCCCCCACTTT. This encodes CSVSGGSNSPPHF.

This clonotype has only a few counts. The rearrangement links TRBV6-1 to TRBJ2-5; 7 nucleotides line up with TRBD1. The CDR3 is made up of 14 amino acids. Trimming removed 8 bases from V and 2 bases from J; junction bases left unmatched: 8. Germline-derived CDR1 and CDR2 are MNHNS and SASEGT. The CDR3 nucleotides are TGTGCCAGCTTGACAGGGTGGAGGCAAGAGACCCAGTACTTC. It specifies CASLTGWRQETQYF.

This clonotype has a count of ten or more. CDR3 sequence: CASSGGTDTQYF. As DNA, the CDR3 is TGTGCCAGCAGCGGGGGCACAGATACGCAGTATTTT. The gene calls are TRBV7-9 and TRBJ2-3; D gene ambiguous. V lost 5 bases, J lost 1 base, and 4 bases lay in between. This CDR3 has 12 residues. Germline CDR1 reads SEHNR; CDR2 reads FQNEAQ (reference sequence).